The 16 T cell receptor beta chains in this list originate from one sample, sequenced in a study of shared clonotypes between healthy human individuals. The table came from immunoSEQ multiplex PCR; TCRdb's copy has only in-frame clones and leaves some out. The sample includes a few hundred thousand clones, roughly 85% seen only once; the top ten take approximately 12%. Sample: PBMCs. These receptor sequences come from a woman aged 40 to 50 in good health. Some clones in this sample may be carry-over from other donors' samples.

The chain has TRBV6-5 and TRBJ1-1, with D perhaps TRBD1 (5 bases). The CDR3 totals 12 residues. V was shortened by 6 bases and J by 6 bases, with 11 bases between the two germline ends. Looked up from germline, CDR1 is MNHEY and CDR2 is SVGAGI. CDR3 bases: TGTGCCAGCAGCCGAGGGGTCGCTGAAGCTTTCTTT. Amino acid sequence: CASSRGVAEAFF.

There are a few counts of this clone. This chain uses TRBV10-3 with TRBJ1-5; D gene uncertain. Germline loops: CDR1 ENHRY, CDR2 SYGVKD. Trimming pared 2 bases from V and 5 bases from J, leaving 7 bases between. CDR3 size: 13 residues. The CDR3 DNA reads as TGTGCCATCAGTGAGAGTGCCGATCAGCCCCAGCATTTT. This gives the protein CAISESADQPQHF.

CDR3 in DNA: TGTGCCAGCAGCTTGTGGGGGACAGGGGACGCCTATGGCTACACCTTC. Translated, it gives CASSLWGTGDAYGYTF. The chain links TRBV5-6 to TRBJ1-2; 10 bases map to TRBD1. The CDR3 spans 16 residues. Germline loops: CDR1 SGHDT, CDR2 YYEEEE. The junction had 7 bases not matched to a gene; V was cut back by 1 base and J by 4 bases.

This chain joins TRBV4-1 and TRBJ2-7, with 9 bases identical to TRBD2. Trimming cost V 5 bases and J 2 bases; bases outside gene matches: 7. The CDR3 length is 15 residues. Germline loops: CDR1 MGHRA, CDR2 YSYEKL. The CDR3 coding sequence is TGCGCCAGCAGCTATACTCCTAGCGGGGCCTACGAGCAGTACTTC. It specifies CASSYTPSGAYEQYF.

The CDR3 sequence is CASYGWIGELFF. CDR3 bases: TGTGCCAGTTACGGTTGGATCGGGGAGCTGTTTTTT. The genes are TRBV19 and TRBJ2-2; no definite D call. From germline, CDR1 is LNHDA and CDR2 SQIVND (reference sequence). The CDR3 has 12 amino acids. V lost 8 bases to trimming and J lost 7 bases, with 11 bases between them.

This clone was seen once. The V gene is TRBV5-1, the J gene TRBJ2-7; D gene unclear. There are 14 residues in the CDR3. Germline V gene sequence: CDR1 SGHRS, CDR2 YFSETQ. V lost 2 bases, J lost 4 bases, and 13 bases lay in between. The CDR3 sequence is CASSFQGIGYEQYF. The DNA for the CDR3 is TGCGCCAGCAGCTTTCAAGGGATAGGGTACGAGCAGTACTTC.

The chain has TRBV27 and TRBJ2-2, with TRBD2 matching 14 bases. V shed 6 bases and J 5 bases; nucleotides not matched to a gene: 5. The CDR3 has 16 residues. The germline V gene has CDR1 MNHEY and CDR2 SMNVEV (reference sequence). The CDR3 reads CASRGLAGEVTGELFF. The CDR3 DNA is TGTGCCAGCAGGGGACTAGCGGGAGAGGTGACCGGGGAGCTGTTTTTT.

As regards this clone: A much larger clone differs by one base, so this may be a read error. This chain joins TRBV2 and TRBJ2-2; D gene unclear. Germline loops: CDR1 SNHLY, CDR2 FYNNEI. The CDR3 totals 13 residues. V lost 1 base and J lost 3, with 3 bases in between. This CDR3 is CASSEGHTGELFF. In nucleotides, the CDR3 is TGTGCCAGCAGTGAAGGGCACACCGGGGAGCTGTTTTTT.

The genes are TRBV9 and TRBJ2-7; TRBD2 matches 8 bases. J was trimmed by 6 bases and V by 4 bases; bases with no gene match: 9. Germline V gives CDR1 SGDLS, CDR2 YYNGEE. This CDR3 has 14 residues. The CDR3 nucleotides read TGTGCCAGCAGCCAAAGCGGGAGAATGGGCGAGCAGTACTTC. Protein: CASSQSGRMGEQYF.

This clone turned up a few times. This chain uses TRBV30 with TRBJ1-1; D may be TRBD1 (5 bases). Per the germline V gene, CDR1 is GTSNPN and CDR2 is SVGIG (reference sequence). The CDR3 sequence is 13 residues long. V lost 3 bases, J lost 0 bases, and 8 bases lay in between. In DNA, the CDR3 is TGTGCCTGGAGGAAGGGGTTGAACACTGAAGCTTTCTTT. Protein: CAWRKGLNTEAFF.

This clone was observed once. The chain joins TRBV5-4 to TRBJ2-5, with a tentative D call TRBD2 (6 bases). Trimming pared 4 bases from V and 0 bases from J, leaving 16 bases between. CDR3 length: 16 amino acids. Germline loops: CDR1 SGHNT, CDR2 YYREEE (reference sequence). CDR3 loop: CASSHGASEYQETQYF. The DNA of the CDR3 is TGTGCCAGCAGCCACGGGGCTAGCGAATACCAAGAGACCCAGTACTTC.

V is TRBV5-1 and J is TRBJ2-1; D gene uncertain. Between the trimmed V and J ends, which lost 6 bases and 6 bases, there was a span of 13 bases. The CDR3 has 13 amino acids. The germline V gene encodes CDR1 SGHRS and CDR2 YFSETQ. Here the CDR3 DNA reads TGCGCCAGCACCCTCTGGCTAGGCAATGAGCAGTTCTTC. Residues: CASTLWLGNEQFF.

The rearrangement links TRBV5-4 to TRBJ1-1; 9 positions match TRBD1. Germline V lookup: CDR1 SGHNT, CDR2 YYREEE (reference sequence). The V gene end was trimmed by 4 bases and the J gene end by 1 base; junction bases not matched to a gene: 8. This CDR3 has 16 amino acids. The CDR3 DNA reads TGTGCCAGCAGCCCCGGGACAGGGTGGAGGAACACTGAAGCTTTCTTT. It is translated as CASSPGTGWRNTEAFF.

The J gene is TRBJ1-5, the V gene TRBV5-5; D call uncertain. V was clipped by 0 bases and J by 0 bases, with 10 bases between them. The CDR3 loop spans 16 amino acids. Per the germline V gene, CDR1 is SGHKS and CDR2 is YYEKEE (reference sequence). CDR3 in amino acids: CASSLVSAHSNQPQHF. CDR3 DNA sequence: TGTGCCAGCAGCTTGGTCAGCGCTCATAGCAATCAGCCCCAGCATTTT.

Details on this clone: This same CDR3 is encoded by further DNA sequences in the sample. The chain couples TRBV18 to TRBJ1-4, with a tentative D call TRBD1 (5 bases). V was clipped by 2 bases and J by 2 bases, with 6 bases between them. This CDR3 spans 14 amino acids. From germline, CDR1 is KGHSH and CDR2 LQKENI. CDR3 DNA sequence: TGTGCCAGCTCACCAGGGGCGACTAATGAAAAACTGTTTTTT. It is translated as CASSPGATNEKLFF.

This clone was seen a handful of times. The J gene is TRBJ2-7, the V gene TRBV20-1, with D possibly matching TRBD2 (5 bases). The V gene's germline CDR1 is DFQATT and CDR2 SNEGSKA (reference sequence). Trimming took 5 bases from V and 6 from J, leaving 11 bases between them. This CDR3 is built from 11 residues. CDR3 amino acids: CSAPGLSEQYF. The CDR3 DNA is TGCAGTGCTCCCGGACTCTCCGAGCAGTACTTC.